These 3 T cell receptor beta chains were all obtained from the same sample, sequenced in a study of T cells in Graves' hyperthyroidism and ophthalmopathy. What was amplified from RNA transcripts were TCR beta CDR3 regions. HTBI primers were employed in a first-round RT-PCR of the TCR CDR3. TCRdb reprocessed the multiplex PCR reads via MiXCR and lists one record per CDR3 protein. Of a few hundred thousand distinct CDR3 sequences detected, 15% to 18% appear once; the ten largest clones hold about 30%. The sequenced material came from blood. These receptor sequences come from a woman between 18 and 30 years old with Graves' hyperthyroidism that later progressed to Graves' ophthalmopathy.

V and J are TRBV20-1 and TRBJ2-7; 7 nucleotides line up with TRBD2. This CDR3 has 16 residues. CDR1 DFQATT and CDR2 SNEGSKA come from the germline V gene (reference sequence). V gave up 3 bases and J gave up 2 bases; unmatched junction bases: 13. CDR3 sequence reads: CSARPMGLAETYEQYF. Written as DNA, the CDR3 is TGCAGTGCTAGGCCTATGGGGCTAGCGGAGACCTACGAGCAGTACTTC.

This clonotype was counted many times. This sequence joins TRBV18 and TRBJ1-6; D call uncertain. The germline CDR1 and CDR2 sequences are KGHSH and LQKENI. The CDR3 runs 12 residues. Trimming stripped 5 bases from V and 7 bases from J, with 6 bases between. The CDR3 region has the DNA TGTGCCAGCTCAGAGAGAAATTCACCCCTCCACTTT. As protein: CASSERNSPLHF.

The rearrangement uses TRBV29-1 and TRBJ2-3; D may correspond to TRBD1 or TRBD2 (5 bases each). Germline CDR1 and CDR2: SQVTM and ANQGSEA. V was trimmed by 6 bases and J by 8 bases, leaving 12 bases between them. CDR3 length: 11 residues. CDR3: CSVPKGSTQYF. The CDR3 coding sequence is TGCAGCGTACCTAAGGGGAGTACGCAGTATTTT.